This is a list of T cell receptor beta chains from one sample in a study of CD8+CD57+ T cells in acquired aplastic anemia. TCRdb used MiXCR to reprocess the reads, holding one entry per CDR3 protein. The data hold around 430,000 distinct CDR3 sequences, with under 40% observed a single time. Sequenced: sorted CD4+, CD8+, or CD8+CD57+ T cells (not recorded which) from PBMCs. The receptors originated from a human donor with aplastic anemia. Each CDR3 is given with its conserved first and last residue. D genes are given only for firm matches. Size values are once, few and many counts, or a class for expanded clones, and some rows have none.

j_gene,abundance,d_gene,v_gene,CDR3aa,CDR3nt
TRBJ2-1,.,TRBD2,TRBV20-1,CSARVGTSGLNEQFF,TGCAGTGCTAGAGTCGGGACTAGCGGACTTAATGAGCAGTTCTTC
TRBJ1-6,.,TRBD1,TRBV25-1,CASKYGQGAGSPLHF,TGTGCCAGCAAATACGGACAGGGGGCTGGATCACCCCTCCACTTT
TRBJ2-7,few,TRBD1,TRBV2,CASSRTGLYF,TGTGCCAGCAGTCGGACAGGGCTGTACTTC
TRBJ1-1,.,.,TRBV12-3/TRBV12-4,CASSTLIRIEAFF,TGTGCCAGCAGCACGCTAATTCGTATTGAAGCTTTCTTT
TRBJ1-2,once,TRBD1,TRBV20-1,CSAPDRGLNYGHTF,TGCAGTGCGCCCGACAGGGGCCTTAACTATGGCCACACCTTC
TRBJ2-7,.,.,TRBV29-1,CSVRSPYEQYF,TGCAGCGTTCGTAGCCCCTACGAGCAGTACTTC
TRBJ1-5,many,TRBD1,TRBV7-6,CASSPGGRGLNQPQHF,TGTGCCAGCAGCCCTGGGGGCAGGGGGTTAAATCAGCCCCAGCATTTT
TRBJ2-7,.,TRBD1,TRBV24-1,CATADRGHEQYF,TGTGCCACCGCGGACAGGGGCCACGAGCAGTACTTC
TRBJ1-2,many,.,TRBV7-2,CASSLLVGYTF,TGTGCCAGCAGCTTACTAGTTGGCTACACCTTC
TRBJ2-7,.,TRBD1,TRBV24-1,CATSEGRGRDEQYF,TGTGCCACCAGTGAGGGCAGGGGGCGCGACGAGCAGTACTTC
TRBJ1-1,few,.,TRBV10-1,CAQAGAEAFF,TGCGCGCAGGCGGGCGCTGAAGCTTTCTTT
TRBJ2-5,.,.,TRBV25-1,CASSARPVAGETQYF,TGTGCCAGCAGTGCTAGGCCGGTGGCGGGAGAGACCCAGTACTTC
TRBJ1-2,.,.,TRBV4-3,CASSQGTVVYGYTF,TGCGCCAGCAGCCAAGGGACTGTTGTCTATGGCTACACCTTC
TRBJ2-2,many,.,TRBV19,CASSIKNTGELFF,TGTGCCAGTAGTATCAAAAACACCGGGGAGCTGTTTTTT
TRBJ2-4,.,TRBD1,TRBV10-1,CARPGQGAKNIQYF,TGCGCCAGACCGGGACAGGGGGCCAAAAACATTCAGTACTTC
TRBJ2-3,.,TRBD2,TRBV20-1,CSARDSGIGDTQYF,TGCAGTGCTAGAGATAGCGGGATTGGGGATACGCAGTATTTT
TRBJ2-1,few,TRBD1,TRBV7-2,CASTEGQPGDEQFF,TGTGCCAGCACTGAGGGACAGCCTGGCGATGAGCAGTTCTTC
TRBJ1-2,.,.,TRBV24-1,CAASEVGDGYTF,TGTGCCGCCAGTGAGGTGGGAGATGGCTACACCTTC
TRBJ1-2,.,.,TRBV2,CASSEGTAAFGYTF,TGTGCCAGCAGTGAAGGGACAGCCGCTTTTGGCTACACCTTC
TRBJ2-3,.,TRBD1,TRBV15,CATSSGTGTTDTQYF,TGTGCCACCAGCAGCGGGACAGGGACCACAGATACGCAGTATTTT
TRBJ2-7,many,TRBD2,TRBV10-2,CASSDLAASYEQYF,TGCGCCAGCAGTGATCTAGCGGCCTCCTACGAGCAGTACTTC
TRBJ2-5,many,.,TRBV19,CASSQDQETQYF,TGTGCCAGTAGTCAGGATCAAGAGACCCAGTACTTC
TRBJ2-1,.,.,TRBV7-8,CASSVRDWGYNEQFF,TGTGCCAGCAGCGTGCGGGACTGGGGCTACAATGAGCAGTTCTTC
TRBJ2-1,few,TRBD2,TRBV4-2,CASEIAGRGEQFF,TGTGCCAGCGAAATAGCGGGACGGGGTGAGCAGTTCTTC
TRBJ2-7,.,.,TRBV7-2,CASSVSGDEQYF,TGTGCCAGCAGCGTATCGGGGGACGAGCAGTACTTC
TRBJ1-6,few,.,TRBV30,CAWWSNNSPLHF,TGTGCCTGGTGGAGTAATAATTCACCCCTCCACTTT
TRBJ1-1,.,TRBD1,TRBV19,CASSSITGGKNTEAFF,TGTGCCAGTAGTAGTATAACAGGGGGTAAGAACACTGAAGCTTTCTTT
TRBJ2-7,few,.,TRBV20-1,CSARGLLALPSEQHF,TGCAGTGCTAGAGGTTTGCTAGCGTTGCCGAGCGAGCAGCACTTC
TRBJ1-1,.,TRBD1,TRBV5-1,CASSNLDRGLTEAFF,TGCGCCAGCAGCAATTTGGACAGGGGGCTCACTGAAGCTTTCTTT
TRBJ2-1,.,TRBD2,TRBV7-6,CASSSTSGGDDEQFF,TGTGCCAGCAGCTCTACTAGCGGGGGGGATGATGAGCAGTTCTTC
TRBJ2-7,few,TRBD2,TRBV6-1,CASSDLPASGGTREQYF,TGTGCCAGCAGTGACTTACCCGCTAGCGGGGGAACTAGGGAGCAGTACTTC
TRBJ2-7,many,.,TRBV29-1,CSAQTAKTGSSYEQYF,TGCAGCGCCCAAACCGCAAAGACAGGCAGCTCCTACGAGCAGTACTTC
TRBJ2-5,.,TRBD2,TRBV10-3,CASSRLAIPTDTQYF,TGTGCCAGCAGCCGACTAGCGATTCCCACAGATACGCAGTACTTC
TRBJ1-1,many,.,TRBV2,CASSESEPLNTEAFF,TGTGCCAGCAGTGAATCGGAACCCTTAAACACTGAAGCTTTCTTT
TRBJ1-4,few,TRBD1,TRBV5-1,CASSPQGAVEKLFF,TGCGCCAGCAGCCCACAGGGGGCAGTGGAAAAACTGTTTTTT
TRBJ2-5,once,TRBD2,TRBV30,CAWSWTSGNQETQCF,TGTGCCTGGAGTTGGACTAGCGGGAACCAAGAGACCCAGTGCTTC
TRBJ1-1,.,.,TRBV9,CASTPGQTTEAFF,TGTGCCAGCACCCCGGGACAAACCACTGAAGCTTTCTTT
TRBJ2-7,.,.,TRBV6-5,CASSYLPSYPYEQYF,TGTGCCAGCAGTTACCTCCCTAGCTATCCCTACGAGCAGTACTTC
TRBJ2-5,.,TRBD2,TRBV20-1,CSAGRAGGQETQYF,TGCAGTGCTGGAAGAGCGGGGGGACAAGAGACCCAGTACTTC
TRBJ2-1,.,.,TRBV12-3/TRBV12-4,CASSFGGGSYNEQFF,TGTGCCAGCAGTTTCGGGGGTGGCTCCTACAATGAGCAGTTCTTC
TRBJ2-1,few,TRBD2,TRBV7-3,CASRLTGLVVHEQFF,TGTGCCAGCAGGCTTACGGGACTAGTAGTCCATGAGCAGTTCTTC
TRBJ1-2,.,.,TRBV6-1,CASNVEVFVGGNHGYTF,TGTGCCAGCAACGTAGAGGTGTTTGTTGGGGGAAATCATGGCTACACCTTC
TRBJ2-3,.,.,TRBV10-3,CASRLHTLGTDTQYF,TGTGCCAGCAGGTTACATACCCTAGGCACAGATACGCAGTATTTT
TRBJ1-1,many,TRBD1,TRBV14,CASSQSTGGVMNTEAFF,TGTGCCAGCAGCCAATCCACAGGGGGTGTAATGAACACTGAAGCTTTCTTT
TRBJ2-3,many,TRBD1,TRBV2,CASSGTGPTDTQYF,TGTGCCAGCAGTGGGACAGGACCCACAGATACGCAGTATTTT
TRBJ2-5,.,TRBD2,TRBV10-3,CAISASGGSETQYF,TGTGCCATCAGTGCTAGCGGGGGGAGCGAGACCCAGTACTTC
TRBJ2-2,.,TRBD1,TRBV4-1,CASSQPGQRTGELFF,TGCGCCAGCAGCCAACCGGGACAGAGGACCGGGGAGCTGTTTTTT
TRBJ1-6,many,.,TRBV2,CASASFQSSPLHF,TGTGCCAGCGCCTCCTTTCAGAGTTCACCCCTCCACTTT
TRBJ2-2,many,.,TRBV29-1,CSVRQDLNTGELFF,TGCAGCGTCCGACAGGACCTGAACACCGGGGAGCTGTTTTTT